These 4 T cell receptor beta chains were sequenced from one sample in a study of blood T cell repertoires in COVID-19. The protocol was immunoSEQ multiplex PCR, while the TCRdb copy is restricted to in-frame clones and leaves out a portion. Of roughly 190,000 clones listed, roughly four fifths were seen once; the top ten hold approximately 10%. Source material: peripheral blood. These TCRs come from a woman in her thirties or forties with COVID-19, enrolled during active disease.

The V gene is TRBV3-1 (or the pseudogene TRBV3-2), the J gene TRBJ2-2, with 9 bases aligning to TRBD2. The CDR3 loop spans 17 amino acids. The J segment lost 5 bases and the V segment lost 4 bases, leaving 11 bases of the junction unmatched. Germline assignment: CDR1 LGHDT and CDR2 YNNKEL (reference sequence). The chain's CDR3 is CASSPTPGTSLTGELFF. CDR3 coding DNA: TGTGCCAGCAGCCCGACACCCGGGACTAGCCTAACCGGGGAGCTGTTTTTT.

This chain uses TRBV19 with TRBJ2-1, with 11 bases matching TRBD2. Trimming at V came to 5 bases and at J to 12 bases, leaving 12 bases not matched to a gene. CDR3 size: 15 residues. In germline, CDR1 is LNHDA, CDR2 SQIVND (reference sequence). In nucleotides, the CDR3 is TGTGCCAGTAGTCCTGGCGGACTAGCGGGTCTGGGGCAGTTCTTC. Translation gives CASSPGGLAGLGQFF. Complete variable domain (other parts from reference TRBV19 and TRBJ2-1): DGGITQSPKYLFRKEGQNVTLSCEQNLNHDAMYWYRQDPGQGLRLIYYSQIVNDFQKGDIAEGYSVSREKKESFPLTVTSAQKNPTAFYLCASSPGGLAGLGQFFGPGTRLTVL.

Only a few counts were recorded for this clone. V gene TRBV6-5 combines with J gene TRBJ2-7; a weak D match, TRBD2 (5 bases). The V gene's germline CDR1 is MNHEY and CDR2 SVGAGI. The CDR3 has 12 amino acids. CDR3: CSSGVPRREQYF. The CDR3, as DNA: TGTTCCTCCGGGGTACCCCGGAGGGAGCAGTACTTC.

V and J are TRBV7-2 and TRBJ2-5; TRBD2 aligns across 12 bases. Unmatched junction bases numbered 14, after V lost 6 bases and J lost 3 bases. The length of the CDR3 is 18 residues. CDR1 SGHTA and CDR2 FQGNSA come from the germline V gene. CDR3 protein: CASRRGHLAGGPEETQYF. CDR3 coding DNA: TGTGCCAGCAGACGGGGCCATCTAGCGGGGGGGCCGGAAGAGACCCAGTACTTC.